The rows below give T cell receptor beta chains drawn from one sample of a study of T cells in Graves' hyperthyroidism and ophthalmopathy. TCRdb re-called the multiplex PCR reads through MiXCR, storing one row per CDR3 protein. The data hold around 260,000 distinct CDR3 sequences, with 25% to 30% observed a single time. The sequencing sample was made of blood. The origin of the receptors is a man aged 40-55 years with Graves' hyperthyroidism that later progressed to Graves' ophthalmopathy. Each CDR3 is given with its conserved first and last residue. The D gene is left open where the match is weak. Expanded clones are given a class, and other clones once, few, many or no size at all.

CASNPGYTGNTIYF,TGTGCCAGTAACCCAGGGTATACTGGAAACACCATATATTTT,TRBV19,TRBJ1-3,many,NA
CASSHDLNTGELFF,TGTGCCAGCAGCCACGACTTAAACACCGGGGAGCTGTTTTTT,TRBV2,TRBJ2-2,many,NA
CASSYRQGRMGQYF,TGTGCCAGCAGTTACCGACAGGGCCGAATGGGGCAGTACTTC,TRBV12-3/TRBV12-4,TRBJ2-7,NA,TRBD1
CASRSEWSAYSNQPQHF,TGTGCCAGCCGCTCAGAGTGGTCGGCCTATAGCAATCAGCCCCAGCATTTT,TRBV6-1,TRBJ1-5,few,NA
CASRPLGRSSSYEQYF,TGTGCCAGCAGACCACTCGGCAGATCTAGCTCCTACGAGCAGTACTTC,TRBV11-2,TRBJ2-7,many,NA
CASSKKLEAFF,TGTGCCAGCAGCAAAAAACTCGAGGCTTTCTTT,TRBV12-3/TRBV12-4,TRBJ1-1,NA,NA
CSARPGPLPLF,TGCAGTGCTAGACCAGGGCCGCTCCCCCTCTTC,TRBV20-1,TRBJ1-2,NA,NA
CAWSVGVLAGAYEQYF,TGTGCCTGGAGTGTAGGCGTTCTAGCGGGAGCCTACGAGCAGTACTTC,TRBV30,TRBJ2-7,NA,TRBD2
CASRRPGTSNPEQYF,TGTGCCAGCAGACGACCCGGGACTAGTAACCCCGAGCAGTACTTC,TRBV12-3/TRBV12-4,TRBJ2-7,many,TRBD2
CASSLRAAIYEQYF,TGTGCCAGCAGTTTAAGGGCAGCGATATACGAGCAGTACTTC,TRBV28,TRBJ2-7,NA,NA
CASSPWADRSANTGELFF,TGTGCCAGCTCACCCTGGGCCGACAGATCCGCGAACACCGGGGAGCTGTTTTTT,TRBV18,TRBJ2-2,few,NA
CASSRTSGYQETQYF,TGTGCCAGCAGTCGGACTAGCGGGTATCAAGAGACCCAGTACTTC,TRBV6-2/TRBV6-3,TRBJ2-5,NA,TRBD2
CASSHGTANTEAFF,TGCGCCAGCAGCCACGGGACGGCTAACACTGAAGCTTTCTTT,TRBV5-1,TRBJ1-1,many,NA
CASSDLEGTPDRGHSPYEQYF,TGTGCCAGCAGCGATCTCGAAGGCACACCGGACAGGGGGCATAGTCCCTACGAGCAGTACTTC,TRBV25-1,TRBJ2-7,NA,TRBD1
CASSLAPESYGYTF,TGTGCCAGCAGCTTAGCTCCAGAGAGCTATGGCTACACCTTC,TRBV13,TRBJ1-2,many,NA
CASSSPDRALNSPLHF,TGTGCCAGCAGTTCCCCGGACCGAGCCCTCAATTCACCCCTCCACTTT,TRBV27,TRBJ1-6,many,NA
CASSQTSGDQETQYF,TGCGCCAGCAGCCAGACTAGCGGGGACCAAGAGACCCAGTACTTC,TRBV5-1,TRBJ2-5,NA,TRBD2
CASSYAPLGGAKNIQYF,TGTGCCAGCAGTTACGCACCCCTCGGCGGGGCCAAAAACATTCAGTACTTC,TRBV6-5,TRBJ2-4,many,NA
CASAWSLRQLNTGELFF,TGTGCCAGTGCGTGGAGTTTGAGACAACTGAACACCGGGGAGCTGTTTTTT,TRBV27,TRBJ2-2,many,NA
CASSISSGHSYEQYF,TGCGCCAGCAGCATATCTAGCGGGCACTCCTACGAGCAGTACTTC,TRBV5-1,TRBJ2-7,many,TRBD2
CASTPGPTPYEQYF,TGTGCCAGCACCCCCGGCCCTACCCCCTACGAGCAGTACTTC,TRBV6-1,TRBJ2-7,many,NA
CASSEAGAYTF,TGTGCCAGCAGTGAAGCAGGGGCCTACACCTTC,TRBV6-1,TRBJ1-2,NA,NA
CASSYSMGTHSNQPQHF,TGTGCCAGCAGTTACTCTATGGGAACCCATAGCAATCAGCCCCAGCATTTT,TRBV6-2/TRBV6-3,TRBJ1-5,once,NA
CAGIRPGARNTEAFF,TGTGCCGGGATAAGACCGGGGGCTAGGAACACTGAAGCTTTCTTT,TRBV10-3,TRBJ1-1,NA,NA
CASTQGGRNNSPLHF,TGTGCCAGCACCCAAGGGGGCAGGAATAATTCACCCCTCCACTTT,TRBV7-9,TRBJ1-6,many,TRBD1
CASSDGQTYEQYF,TGTGCCAGCAGTGACGGCCAAACCTACGAGCAGTACTTC,TRBV6-1,TRBJ2-7,NA,NA
CATSDPTAKGPETQYF,TGTGCCACCAGTGACCCCACTGCCAAGGGTCCAGAGACCCAGTACTTC,TRBV24-1,TRBJ2-5,many,NA
CASSSGRLSSGNTIYF,NA,TRBV6-5,TRBJ1-3,many,NA
CASTMTGLGQETQYF,TGTGCCAGCACCATGACAGGCTTAGGCCAAGAGACCCAGTACTTC,TRBV6-5,TRBJ2-5,many,NA
CASTRGHGEAFF,TGTGCCAGCACTAGGGGGCATGGTGAAGCTTTCTTT,TRBV28,TRBJ1-1,many,TRBD1
CASKPARGENTEAFF,TGTGCCAGCAAGCCGGCCCGGGGGGAAAACACTGAAGCTTTCTTT,TRBV6-1,TRBJ1-1,NA,NA
CSAPTGMGETQYF,TGCAGTGCACCAACAGGGATGGGAGAGACCCAGTACTTC,TRBV20-1,TRBJ2-5,many,NA
CAISELTGKQTQYF,TGTGCCATCAGTGAGTTAACAGGGAAACAGACCCAGTACTTC,TRBV10-3,TRBJ2-5,many,NA
CASKLHQYQETQYF,TGTGCCAGCAAACTACACCAGTACCAAGAGACCCAGTACTTC,TRBV6-1,TRBJ2-5,many,NA
CASRSMGQPQHF,TGTGCCAGTAGGAGCATGGGGCAGCCCCAGCATTTT,TRBV19,TRBJ1-5,many,NA
CASSQGCGEGYGYTF,TGCGCCAGCAGCCAAGGGTGTGGTGAGGGTTATGGCTACACCTTC,TRBV4-1,TRBJ1-2,once,NA
CASSRQGLGNIQYF,TGTGCCAGCAGTAGACAGGGTCTCGGAAACATTCAGTACTTC,TRBV28,TRBJ2-4,many,TRBD1
CASSELGQGVYEQYF,TGCGCCAGCAGTGAGTTGGGACAGGGGGTCTACGAGCAGTACTTC,TRBV10-2,TRBJ2-7,NA,TRBD1
CASSYYDGSEQYF,TGTGCCAGCAGTTACTATGACGGGAGCGAGCAGTACTTC,TRBV6-2/TRBV6-3,TRBJ2-7,many,NA
CASSFLVYEQYF,TGTGCCAGCAGCTTCTTGGTCTACGAGCAGTACTTC,TRBV12-3/TRBV12-4,TRBJ2-7,NA,NA
CASSLPAGISSGANVLTF,TGTGCCAGCAGTTTACCAGCGGGGATTAGCTCTGGGGCCAACGTCCTGACTTTC,TRBV28,TRBJ2-6,NA,TRBD2
CASSLNRPSEQYF,TGTGCCAGCAGTTTGAACAGACCCAGCGAGCAGTACTTC,TRBV12-3/TRBV12-4,TRBJ2-7,many,NA
CASRKHDSSGNTIYF,TGTGCCAGCAGGAAACATGACAGCTCTGGAAACACCATATATTTT,TRBV28,TRBJ1-3,once,NA
CASSQGRFEAFF,TGTGCCAGCAGCCAAGGTCGATTTGAAGCTTTCTTT,TRBV4-2,TRBJ1-1,NA,NA
CASRRDGWVYEQYF,TGTGCCAGCAGGAGAGACGGGTGGGTGTACGAGCAGTACTTC,TRBV28,TRBJ2-7,NA,NA
CAWSPTGGPQHF,TGTGCCTGGAGCCCGACCGGGGGGCCCCAGCATTTT,TRBV30,TRBJ1-5,many,NA
CSARDRVGGWFNQPQHF,TGCAGTGCTAGAGATCGGGTAGGGGGGTGGTTCAATCAGCCCCAGCATTTT,TRBV20-1,TRBJ1-5,many,NA
CASIFTVEGYGYTF,TGTGCCAGCATTTTTACCGTCGAGGGGTATGGCTACACCTTC,TRBV12-3/TRBV12-4,TRBJ1-2,NA,NA
CASSDGTGQETQYF,TGTGCCAGCAGCGATGGGACAGGACAAGAGACCCAGTACTTC,TRBV6-2/TRBV6-3,TRBJ2-5,NA,TRBD1
CASSSDRDLIYEQYF,TGTGCCAGCAGTTCTGACAGGGACCTCATCTACGAGCAGTACTTC,TRBV12-3/TRBV12-4,TRBJ2-7,NA,TRBD1
CASSLENRYNQPQHF,TGCGCCAGCAGCTTGGAGAACAGGTACAATCAGCCCCAGCATTTT,TRBV5-1,TRBJ1-5,NA,NA
CASSLRAENYGYTF,TGTGCCAGCAGTTTACGGGCGGAAAACTATGGCTACACCTTC,TRBV27,TRBJ1-2,NA,NA
CATSRGRVGETQYF,TGTGCCACCAGCAGAGGCAGGGTAGGAGAGACCCAGTACTTC,TRBV15,TRBJ2-5,many,NA
CATSRDRGPKHTGELFF,TGTGCCACCAGCAGAGATAGGGGGCCAAAACACACCGGGGAGCTGTTTTTT,TRBV15,TRBJ2-2,many,TRBD1
CSLRVNTEAFF,TGCAGCCTTAGGGTGAACACTGAAGCTTTCTTT,TRBV29-1,TRBJ1-1,many,NA
CASSLGGLAHEQYF,TGTGCCAGCAGCTTAGGAGGACTAGCACACGAGCAGTACTTC,TRBV7-2,TRBJ2-7,many,TRBD2
CASSQGQTGEQYF,TGTGCCAGCAGTCAGGGACAGACTGGCGAGCAGTACTTC,TRBV12-3/TRBV12-4,TRBJ2-7,NA,TRBD1
CASSGRALETQYF,TGTGCCAGCAGCGGGAGGGCCTTGGAGACCCAGTACTTC,TRBV28,TRBJ2-5,once,TRBD2